This T cell receptor beta chain was identified during a study of blood T cell repertoires in COVID-19. Repertoires were generated with immunoSEQ multiplex PCR, while TCRdb's copy carries only in-frame clones and drops some. This sample yields about 160,000 clones, of which 87% are seen a single time; roughly 3.9% belongs to the top ten. The sequence was collected from an older woman who had recovered from COVID-19. The sequencing input was peripheral blood.

The CDR3: CASSLQGQGAAGAEAFF. The CDR3 DNA follows: TGCGCCAGCAGCTTGCAGGGACAGGGGGCGGCCGGGGCTGAAGCTTTCTTT. The chain links TRBV5-1 to TRBJ1-1; the match to TRBD1 covers 12 bases. The germline V gene has CDR1 SGHRS and CDR2 YFSETQ. V lost 1 base, J lost 6 bases, and 10 bases stayed unmatched. CDR3 size: 17 residues.